This TCR beta chain was documented in a study of monozygotic twins with inflammatory bowel disease. The germline gives CDR1 SGHTA, CDR2 FQGNSA. The CDR3 totals 14 residues. With respect to this clonotype: Its target is not known.

Study-level points and caveats: The co-twins with IBD showed lower TCRbeta diversity (inverse Simpson) than their healthy siblings.

Researchers ran eight separate cDNA reactions for each sample. Reprocessing the 5' RACE reads, TCRdb reports a single entry for every CDR3 protein and omits DNA. This table holds more than 350,000 distinct CDR3 sequences. This sequence was found in a human donor with ulcerative colitis or Crohn's disease, or a healthy co-twin of an affected twin (not recorded which). The gene calls are TRBV7-2 and TRBJ1-2; TCRdb names TRBD1, which stays unverified in the absence of DNA. The specimen sequenced was blood. CDR3 amino acids: CASSLSGTGYGYTF.